The source of this TCR beta chain is a study of CXCR3-negative and CXCR3-positive naive CD8 T cells. CDR3 length: 15 amino acids. About this clonotype itself: The target antigen is unknown.

The study's findings and limits: The study found comparably high diversity in both naive subsets and much lower diversity in memory CD8+ cells.

UMI-labeled TRB cDNA libraries were prepared by 5' RACE. TCRdb reanalyzed the 5' RACE reads, giving one entry per CDR3 protein sequence and no DNA. This table holds tens of thousands of distinct CDR3 sequences. The sequenced material came from memory CD8+ T cells from blood. The chain uses TRBV12-3 or TRBV12-4 and TRBJ2-1; the TRBD1 assignment by TCRdb is unverifiable without DNA. The source of this sequence is a human donor in good health. Some clones in this sample may be carry-over from other donors' samples. This chain's CDR3 is CASSFNLDSNNEQFF.